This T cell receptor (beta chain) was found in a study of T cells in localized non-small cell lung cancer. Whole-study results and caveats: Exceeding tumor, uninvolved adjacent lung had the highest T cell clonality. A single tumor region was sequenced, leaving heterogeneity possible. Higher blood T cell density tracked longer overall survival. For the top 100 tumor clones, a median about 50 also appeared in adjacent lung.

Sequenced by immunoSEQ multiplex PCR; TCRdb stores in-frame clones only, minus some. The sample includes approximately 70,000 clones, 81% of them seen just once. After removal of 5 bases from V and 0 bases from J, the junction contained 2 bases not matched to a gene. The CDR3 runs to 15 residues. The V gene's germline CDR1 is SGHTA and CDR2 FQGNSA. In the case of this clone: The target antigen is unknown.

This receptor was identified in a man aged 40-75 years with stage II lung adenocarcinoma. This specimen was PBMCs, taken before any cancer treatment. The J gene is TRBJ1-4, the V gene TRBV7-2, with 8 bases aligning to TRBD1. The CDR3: CASSVQGATNEKLFF. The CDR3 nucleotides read TGTGCCAGCAGCGTACAGGGGGCAACTAATGAAAAACTGTTTTTT. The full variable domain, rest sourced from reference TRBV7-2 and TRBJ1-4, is GAGVSQSPSNKVTEKGKDVELRCDPISGHTALYWYRQSLGQGLEFLIYFQGNSAPDKSGLPSDRFSAERTGGSVSTLTIQRTQQEDSAVYLCASSVQGATNEKLFFGSGTQLSVL.